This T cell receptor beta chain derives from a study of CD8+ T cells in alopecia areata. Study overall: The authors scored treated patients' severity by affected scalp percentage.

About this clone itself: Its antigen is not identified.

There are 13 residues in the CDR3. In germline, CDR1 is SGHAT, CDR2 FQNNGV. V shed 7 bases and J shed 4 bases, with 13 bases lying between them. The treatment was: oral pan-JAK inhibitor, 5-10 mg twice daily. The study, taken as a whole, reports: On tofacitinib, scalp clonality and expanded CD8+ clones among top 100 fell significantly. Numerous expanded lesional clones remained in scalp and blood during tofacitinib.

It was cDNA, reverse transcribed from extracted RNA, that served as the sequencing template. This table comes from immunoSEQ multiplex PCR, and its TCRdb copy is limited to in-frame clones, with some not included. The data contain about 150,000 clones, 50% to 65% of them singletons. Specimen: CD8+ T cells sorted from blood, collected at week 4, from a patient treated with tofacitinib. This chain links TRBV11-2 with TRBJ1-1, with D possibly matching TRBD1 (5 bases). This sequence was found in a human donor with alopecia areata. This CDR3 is CASIGAGSTEAFF. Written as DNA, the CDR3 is TGTGCCAGCATCGGGGCGGGTAGCACTGAAGCTTTCTTT.